These 30 T cell receptor beta chains originate from one sample sequenced in a study of blood T cells in healthy people across ages. Using a J-beta primer mix together with a sample-barcoded 5' primer, a second PCR was run for roughly 6 to 12 cycles. TCRdb re-analysed the 5' RACE reads in MiXCR, keeping a single row per CDR3 protein. The sample holds approximately 770,000 distinct CDR3 sequences, roughly 50% seen once. The specimen was blood. These receptors were taken from a man in his thirties or forties in good health.

The chain has TRBV7-2 and TRBJ2-3; 7 nucleotides line up with TRBD1. CDR3 length equals 14 residues. With V trimmed by 5 bases and J by 6 bases, 8 bases remained unmatched. In germline, CDR1 is SGHTA, CDR2 FQGNSA. CDR3 protein: CASSIRGGDDTQYF. The CDR3 DNA is TGTGCCAGCAGCATCCGAGGGGGCGATGATACGCAGTATTTT.

The genes are TRBV4-3 and TRBJ2-1; D remains ambiguous. The V and J ends lost 0 bases and 7 bases respectively, with 13 bases between them. The germline CDR1 and CDR2 sequences are LGHNA and YSLEER. The CDR3 totals 15 residues. The CDR3 coding sequence is TGCGCCAGCAGCCAAGATCACGGCGAAACTAATGAGCAGTTCTTC. Translation: CASSQDHGETNEQFF.

The V gene is TRBV7-9, the J gene TRBJ2-7; 9 nucleotides agree with TRBD1. V was pared by 7 bases and J by 5 bases, with 15 bases of the junction left unmatched. There are 16 residues in the CDR3. Per germline, CDR1 SEHNR and CDR2 FQNEAQ (reference sequence). This chain's CDR3 is CASTETPGQGVHEQYF. As DNA, the CDR3 is TGTGCCAGCACCGAAACCCCGGGACAGGGTGTCCACGAGCAGTACTTC. The full variable domain, completed using reference TRBV7-9 and TRBJ2-7, is DTGVSQNPRHKITKRGQNVTFRCDPISEHNRLYWYRQTLGQGPEFLTYFQNEAQLEKSRLLSDRFSAERPKGSFSTLEIQRTEQGDSAMYLCASTETPGQGVHEQYFGPGTRLTVT.

This clonotype has just a few counts. This sequence joins TRBV10-3 and TRBJ2-3; 12 bases match TRBD2. This CDR3 region has 15 residues. The germline CDR1 and CDR2 sequences are ENHRY and SYGVKD. The V and J ends lost 6 bases and 5 bases, in that order; junction bases with no gene match: 6. The CDR3 sequence: CAIRPLAGGGDTQYF. The CDR3 DNA follows: TGTGCCATCAGGCCCCTAGCGGGAGGGGGAGATACGCAGTATTTT.

There are a few counts of this clonotype. This chain connects TRBV29-1 to TRBJ2-5; 9 bases are shared with TRBD1. The J call may be incorrect, as the DNA end agrees better with TRBJ2-7. CDR3 length: 16 amino acids. CDR1 and CDR2 from the germline V gene are SQVTM and ANQGSEA. CDR3 nucleotide sequence: TGCAGCGCTGCCCTACTAGCGACAGGGGGTTCCTACGAGCAGTACTTC. Amino acid sequence: CSAALLATGGSYEQYF.

This chain links TRBV28 with TRBJ2-7, with D maybe TRBD1 (5 bases). The V end lost 3 bases, the J end lost 1 base, and 13 bases lay between the germline ends. Germline V lookup: CDR1 MDHEN, CDR2 SYDVKM. The CDR3 sequence is 15 residues long. The CDR3 DNA is TGTGCCAGCAGTTTCTCAGGGTTAGGTTCCTACGAGCAGTACTTC. Translating it yields CASSFSGLGSYEQYF.

This clonotype was counted a few times. The chain is built from TRBV29-1 and TRBJ2-7; D is ambiguous. Germline V lookup: CDR1 SQVTM, CDR2 ANQGSEA. This CDR3 comprises 12 residues. V was shortened by 1 base and J by 3 bases, with 7 bases between the two germline ends. CDR3 loop: CSVEGRFYEQYF. The DNA of the CDR3 is TGCAGCGTTGAAGGGCGCTTCTACGAGCAGTACTTC.

This chain uses TRBV30 with TRBJ2-1; a weak D match, TRBD1 (6 bases). V shed 3 bases and J shed 1 base, with 10 bases lying between them. CDR3 length: 14 amino acids. The germline CDR1 and CDR2 sequences are GTSNPN and SVGIG (reference sequence). The CDR3 spells CAWSLRGSYNEQFF. CDR3 sequence (DNA): TGTGCCTGGAGCCTCAGGGGATCCTACAATGAGCAGTTCTTC. The entire variable domain, with the rest obtained from reference TRBV30 and TRBJ2-1, is as follows: SQTIHQWPATLVQPVGSPLSLECTVEGTSNPNLYWYRQAAGRGLQLLFYSVGIGQISSEVPQNLSASRPQDRQFILSSKKLLLSDSGFYLCAWSLRGSYNEQFFGPGTRLTVL.

A few counts support this clonotype. The chain has TRBV6-2 or TRBV6-3 and TRBJ2-7; 9 positions match TRBD2. Germline loops: CDR1 MNHEY, CDR2 SVGEGT. The CDR3 has 17 amino acids. Unmatched junction bases numbered 18, after V lost 11 bases and J lost 1 base. In DNA form, the CDR3 reads TGTGCCGGTCGCGGGACTAGCCCTCCTCGGGCATCCTACGAGCAGTACTTC. Encoded protein: CAGRGTSPPRASYEQYF.

This clonotype was picked up a small number of times. This chain uses TRBV7-2 with TRBJ2-7; D gene uncertain. This CDR3 has 15 amino acids. Germline-derived CDR1 and CDR2 are SGHTA and FQGNSA. V lost 5 bases, J lost 3 bases, and 17 bases lay in between. CDR3 sequence reads: CASSPDYRLGYEQYF. CDR3 DNA: TGTGCCAGCAGCCCCGATTACCGACTGGGCTACGAGCAGTACTTC.

Only a few counts were recorded for this clonotype. The V and J genes are TRBV10-3 and TRBJ1-2; D not resolved. Per germline, CDR1 ENHRY and CDR2 SYGVKD. Trimming shortened V by 0 bases and J by 2 bases, and 10 bases separated the two germline ends. There are 15 residues in the CDR3. DNA for the CDR3: TGTGCCATCAGTGAGTCCAGGAACCTAAACTATGGCTACACCTTC. Translated: CAISESRNLNYGYTF.

The chain links TRBV4-2 to TRBJ2-4, with 11 bases identical to TRBD1. The CDR3 runs to 12 residues. J gave up 13 bases and V 5 bases, and 4 bases lay outside the gene matches. Germline-derived CDR1 and CDR2 are LGHNA and YNFKEQ. The CDR3 nucleotides read TGTGCCAGCAGCGCGGACAGGGGGCAGCAGTACTTC. It translates to CASSADRGQQYF.

This clonotype was detected only a few times. The chain has TRBV2 and TRBJ2-1; D unclear. Germline V gives CDR1 SNHLY, CDR2 FYNNEI. V lost 6 bases to trimming and J lost 7 bases, with 13 bases between them. This CDR3 has 13 amino acids. CDR3 bases: TGTGCCAGCAGACGCGTAGGGTTAAATGAGCAGTTCTTC. It yields the protein CASRRVGLNEQFF.

This sequence joins TRBV11-2 and TRBJ2-1, with TRBD2 as a possible D gene (5 bases). The CDR3 runs to 16 residues. V lost 1 base, J lost 0 bases, and 10 bases lay in between. CDR1 and CDR2 from the germline V gene are SGHAT and FQNNGV. The CDR3 reads CASSLVPGSSYNEQFF. DNA for the CDR3: TGTGCCAGCAGCTTAGTACCGGGGAGCTCCTACAATGAGCAGTTCTTC.

This chain links TRBV12-3 or TRBV12-4 with TRBJ1-5; 10 nucleotides match TRBD1. The CDR3 covers 14 residues. Trimming removed 6 bases from V and 4 bases from J; junction bases left unmatched: 3. The CDR3 sequence: CASRGDRGNQPQHF. CDR3 nucleotides: TGTGCCAGCAGAGGGGACAGGGGTAATCAGCCCCAGCATTTT.

The chain combines TRBV5-5 with TRBJ2-7, with 9 bases that match TRBD1. The V and J ends lost 2 bases and 3 bases, in that order; junction bases with no gene match: 6. Germline V CDR1 and CDR2: SGHKS, YYEKEE (reference sequence). This CDR3 comprises 15 residues. CDR3 nucleotides: TGTGCCAGCAGCTTATGGACAGGGGCGAGCTACGAGCAGTACTTC. It codes for CASSLWTGASYEQYF. The whole variable domain, filled in from reference TRBV5-5 and TRBJ2-7, reads DAGVTQSPTHLIKTRGQQVTLRCSPISGHKSVSWYQQVLGQGPQFIFQYYEKEERGRGNFPDRFSARQFPNYSSELNVNALLLGDSALYLCASSLWTGASYEQYFGPGTRLTVT.

This clonotype has more than one count but fewer than ten. CDR3: CSASSGYEQYF. CDR3 coding DNA: TGCAGTGCTAGTTCGGGCTACGAGCAGTACTTC. This sequence joins TRBV20-1 and TRBJ2-7, with D unresolved. This CDR3 comprises 11 residues. Trimming pared 3 bases from V and 3 bases from J, leaving 6 bases between. Germline-derived CDR1 and CDR2 are DFQATT and SNEGSKA (reference sequence).

The chain uses TRBV5-5 and TRBJ2-5, with D perhaps TRBD2 (6 bases). The CDR3 has 14 amino acids. The V and J ends lost 3 bases and 3 bases respectively, with 12 bases between them. The V gene's germline CDR1 is SGHKS and CDR2 YYEKEE (reference sequence). CDR3 amino acids: CASSSRWGEETQYF. The CDR3 DNA reads TGTGCCAGCAGCTCCCGCTGGGGGGAAGAGACCCAGTACTTC. The full variable domain, in which reference TRBV5-5 and TRBJ2-5 provide the parts outside the CDR3, is DAGVTQSPTHLIKTRGQQVTLRCSPISGHKSVSWYQQVLGQGPQFIFQYYEKEERGRGNFPDRFSARQFPNYSSELNVNALLLGDSALYLCASSSRWGEETQYFGPGTRLLVL.

The chain carries TRBV20-1 and TRBJ2-4; tentatively, D is TRBD1 or TRBD2 (5 bases each). The length of the CDR3 is 16 residues. Per the germline V gene, CDR1 is DFQATT and CDR2 is SNEGSKA (reference sequence). The V and J ends lost 0 bases and 4 bases respectively, with 16 bases between them. CDR3 DNA sequence: TGCAGTGCTAGAGATGGAGGCCTATCAGGGAAAAACATTCAGTACTTC. Its translation is CSARDGGLSGKNIQYF.

V and J are TRBV5-6 and TRBJ2-1; 9 bases are a match to TRBD2. The J segment lost 0 bases and the V segment lost 0 bases, leaving 4 bases of the junction unmatched. This CDR3 has 17 residues. Looked up from germline, CDR1 is SGHDT and CDR2 is YYEEEE. The CDR3 here is CASSLGPGLASYNEQFF. Here the CDR3 DNA reads TGTGCCAGCAGCTTGGGTCCGGGACTAGCCTCCTACAATGAGCAGTTCTTC.

This clonotype was seen only once. CDR3 DNA: TGTGCCAGCAGCTCTGCAGGAGTTAGTCAGCCCCAGCATTTT. Amino acids: CASSSAGVSQPQHF. The chain combines TRBV7-9 with TRBJ1-5; no clear D gene. The CDR3 has 14 residues. CDR1 is SEHNR and CDR2 is FQNEAQ in the germline V gene (reference sequence). V dropped 4 bases and J dropped 6 bases, with 13 bases sitting between them.

CDR3 DNA: TGCGCCAGCAGCCCGAGCTTCTCCTACGAGCAGTACTTC. The encoded protein is CASSPSFSYEQYF. The J gene is TRBJ2-7, the V gene TRBV5-1; D uncertain. This CDR3 region has 13 residues. CDR1 and CDR2 from the germline V gene are SGHRS and YFSETQ. V gave up 4 bases and J gave up 0 bases, with 8 bases separating them.

The rearrangement uses TRBV7-2 and TRBJ2-1, with TRBD2 as a possible D gene (5 bases). Deletions cut 2 bases from V and 10 bases from J, with 12 bases between. CDR1 and CDR2 from the germline V gene are SGHTA and FQGNSA. The CDR3 contains 13 residues. The CDR3 here is CASSLNIRGEQFF. CDR3 sequence (DNA): TGTGCCAGCAGCTTAAATATTCGGGGAGAGCAGTTCTTC. Full variable domain (outside the CDR3, taken from reference TRBV7-2 and TRBJ2-1): GAGVSQSPSNKVTEKGKDVELRCDPISGHTALYWYRQSLGQGLEFLIYFQGNSAPDKSGLPSDRFSAERTGGSVSTLTIQRTQQEDSAVYLCASSLNIRGEQFFGPGTRLTVL.

The rearrangement links TRBV10-3 to TRBJ2-7, with TRBD1 matching over 8 bases. Germline V gives CDR1 ENHRY, CDR2 SYGVKD. The length of the CDR3 is 16 residues. J gave up 2 bases and V 7 bases, and 13 bases lay outside the gene matches. As DNA, the CDR3 is TGTGCCATCAACGACAGGGGAAAAATGGGAACCTACGAGCAGTACTTC. Translation: CAINDRGKMGTYEQYF.

This rearrangement joins TRBV4-2 to TRBJ2-7; 7 bases match TRBD2. J lost 5 bases, V lost 0 bases, and 7 bases had no gene match. The CDR3 spans 15 residues. Germline assignment: CDR1 LGHNA and CDR2 YNFKEQ. CDR3 sequence: CASSQEAGVYNEQYF. The CDR3 nucleotides are TGTGCCAGCAGCCAAGAGGCGGGGGTCTACAACGAGCAGTACTTC.

The genes are TRBV6-2 or TRBV6-3 and TRBJ2-2, with 7 positions matching TRBD1. The CDR3 contains 16 residues. In germline, CDR1 is MNHEY, CDR2 SVGEGT. With 6 bases clipped from V and 3 bases from J, the junction kept 10 bases outside the gene matches. The chain's CDR3 is CASSNLPGQYTGELFF. In DNA, the CDR3 is TGTGCCAGCAGCAACCTTCCGGGACAGTACACCGGGGAGCTGTTTTTT.

There are a few counts of this clonotype. V usage is TRBV3-1 and J usage is TRBJ2-3, with D possibly matching TRBD1 (5 bases). The CDR3 length is 15 residues. From germline, CDR1 is LGHDT and CDR2 YNNKEL (reference sequence). The V and J ends lost 0 bases and 7 bases respectively, with 14 bases between them. The chain's CDR3 is CASSQDQTVGNTQYF. The CDR3 DNA reads TGTGCCAGCAGCCAAGATCAGACAGTGGGTAATACGCAGTATTTT.

This chain connects TRBV29-1 to TRBJ1-4; unclear D gene. V was cut by 7 bases and J by 5 bases, with 8 bases left in between. CDR3 length: 11 amino acids. Germline V lookup: CDR1 SQVTM, CDR2 ANQGSEA. DNA of the CDR3: TGCAGCGGCGACAACAATGAAAAACTGTTTTTT. It encodes CSGDNNEKLFF.

The chain links TRBV3-1 to TRBJ1-2, with 8 bases fitting TRBD1. This CDR3 comprises 16 residues. V gave up 0 bases and J gave up 6 bases; unmatched junction bases: 9. The germline gives CDR1 LGHDT, CDR2 YNNKEL (reference sequence). CDR3 protein: CASSQEARGHADGYTF. The CDR3 nucleotides are TGTGCCAGCAGCCAAGAGGCCAGGGGGCATGCGGATGGCTACACCTTC.

The table lists this clonotype with a few counts. V and J are TRBV7-6 and TRBJ2-5; TRBD2 is a possible D gene (5 bases). Germline-derived CDR1 and CDR2 are SGHVS and FNYEAQ. V was shortened by 5 bases and J by 6 bases, with 16 bases between the two germline ends. The CDR3 runs to 14 residues. The CDR3 spells CASSPRPGTKTQYF. The CDR3 DNA is TGTGCCAGCAGCCCAAGACCGGGAACGAAGACCCAGTACTTC.